Listed below are T cell receptor beta chains from one sample, sequenced in a study of T cells in Graves' hyperthyroidism and ophthalmopathy. A single record per CDR3 protein comes from TCRdb applying MiXCR to the multiplex PCR reads. The table has approximately 480,000 distinct CDR3 sequences, roughly 20% seen once. The specimen was blood. All receptors derive from a man aged 18 to 29 with Graves' hyperthyroidism. CDR3s include the opening cysteine and the closing phenylalanine or tryptophan. D genes are given only for firm matches. Clone size is shown for a subset of rows, as once, few, many or a class of expanded clone.

V	D	J	size	CDR3	DNA
TRBV28	TRBD1	TRBJ2-5	.	CASSLRPYGTGGQETQYF	TGTGCCAGCAGTTTGCGGCCCTACGGGACAGGGGGCCAAGAGACCCAGTACTTC
TRBV2	.	TRBJ2-5	many	CASRGSKETQYF	TGTGCCAGCAGAGGTTCGAAAGAGACCCAGTACTTC
TRBV29-1	.	TRBJ1-1	.	CSVVSGLVSEAFF	TGCAGCGTTGTATCTGGTCTGGTGTCTGAAGCTTTCTTT
TRBV15	.	TRBJ1-1	many	CATSRRRENTEAFF	TGCGCCACCAGCCGACGACGAGAAAACACTGAAGCTTTCTTT
TRBV7-9	.	TRBJ1-1	.	CASSPFKGAFF	TGTGCCAGCAGCCCGTTCAAAGGAGCTTTCTTT
TRBV6-5	.	TRBJ2-6	.	CASSYLKGGSGANVLTF	TGTGCCAGCAGTTACCTCAAGGGGGGGTCCGGGGCCAACGTCCTGACTTTC
TRBV3-1	.	TRBJ1-2	many	CASSQDNPEYGYTF	TGTGCCAGCAGCCAAGATAATCCGGAGTATGGCTACACCTTC
TRBV20-1	TRBD2	TRBJ2-5	many	CSAAQASGGPETQYF	TGCAGTGCTGCTCAGGCTAGCGGGGGCCCAGAGACCCAGTACTTC
TRBV3-1	TRBD1	TRBJ1-1	.	CAFNTAGLVQGNTGAFF	TGTGCCTTCAATACAGCGGGGCTTGTACAGGGGAACACTGGAGCTTTCTTT
TRBV2	.	TRBJ1-5	many	CASSANSRNQPQHF	TGTGCCAGCAGTGCGAACAGTCGAAATCAGCCCCAGCATTTT